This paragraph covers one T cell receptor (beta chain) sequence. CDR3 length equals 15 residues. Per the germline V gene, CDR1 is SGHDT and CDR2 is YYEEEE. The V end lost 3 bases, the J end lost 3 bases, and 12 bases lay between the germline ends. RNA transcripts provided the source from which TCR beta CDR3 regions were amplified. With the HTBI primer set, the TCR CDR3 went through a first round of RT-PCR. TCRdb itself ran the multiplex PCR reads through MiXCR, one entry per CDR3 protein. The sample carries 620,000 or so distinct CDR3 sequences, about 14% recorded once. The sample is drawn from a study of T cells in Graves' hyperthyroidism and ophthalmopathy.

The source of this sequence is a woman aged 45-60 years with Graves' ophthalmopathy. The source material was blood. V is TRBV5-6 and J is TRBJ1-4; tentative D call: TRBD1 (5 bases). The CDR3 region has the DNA TGTGCCAGCAGCTATATCAGGGAGGCTAATGAAAAACTGTTTTTT. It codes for CASSYIREANEKLFF.